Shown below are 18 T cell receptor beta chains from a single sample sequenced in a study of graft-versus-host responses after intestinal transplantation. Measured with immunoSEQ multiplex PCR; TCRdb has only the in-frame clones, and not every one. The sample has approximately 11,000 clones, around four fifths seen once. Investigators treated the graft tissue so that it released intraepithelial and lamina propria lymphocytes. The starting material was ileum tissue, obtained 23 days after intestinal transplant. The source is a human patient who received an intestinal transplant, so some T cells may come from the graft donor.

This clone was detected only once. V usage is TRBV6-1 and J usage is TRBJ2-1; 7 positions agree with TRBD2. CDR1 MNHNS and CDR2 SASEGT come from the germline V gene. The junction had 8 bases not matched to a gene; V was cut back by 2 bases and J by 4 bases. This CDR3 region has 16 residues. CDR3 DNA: TGTGCCAGCAGTGAATACGGGAGGCACACATACAATGAGCAGTTCTTC. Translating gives CASSEYGRHTYNEQFF.

The CDR3 protein is CASSPRVGNTIYF. CDR3 bases: TGTGCCAGCAGCCCAAGGGTCGGAAACACCATATATTTT. The gene calls are TRBV7-6 and TRBJ1-3; no firm D call. The CDR3 length is 13 residues. Germline CDR1 is SGHVS and CDR2 is FNYEAQ. Trimming took 5 bases from V and 4 from J, leaving 9 bases between them. The whole variable domain, remainder taken from reference TRBV7-6 and TRBJ1-3, is GAGVSQSPRYKVTKRGQDVALRCDPISGHVSLYWYRQALGQGPEFLTYFNYEAQQDKSGLPNDRFSAERPEGSISTLTIQRTEQRDSAMYRCASSPRVGNTIYFGEGSWLTVV.

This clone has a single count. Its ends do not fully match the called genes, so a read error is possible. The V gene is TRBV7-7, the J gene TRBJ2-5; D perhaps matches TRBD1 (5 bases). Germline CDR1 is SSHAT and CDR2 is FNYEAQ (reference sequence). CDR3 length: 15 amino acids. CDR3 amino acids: CASSLHHDSQETQYF. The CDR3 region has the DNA TGTGCTAGCAGCCTCCACCATGACAGCCAAGAGACCCAGTACTTC.

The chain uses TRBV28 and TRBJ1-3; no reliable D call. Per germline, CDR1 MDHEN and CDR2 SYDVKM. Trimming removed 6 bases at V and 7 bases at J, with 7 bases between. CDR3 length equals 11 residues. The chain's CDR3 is CASSHRNTIYF. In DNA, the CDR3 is TGTGCCAGCAGCCACCGTAACACCATATATTTT.

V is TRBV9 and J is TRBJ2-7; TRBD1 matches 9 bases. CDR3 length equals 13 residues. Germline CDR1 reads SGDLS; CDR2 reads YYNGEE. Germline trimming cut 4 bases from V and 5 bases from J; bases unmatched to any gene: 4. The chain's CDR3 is CASSFGTGNEQYF. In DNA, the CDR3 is TGTGCCAGCAGCTTCGGGACAGGGAACGAGCAGTACTTC.

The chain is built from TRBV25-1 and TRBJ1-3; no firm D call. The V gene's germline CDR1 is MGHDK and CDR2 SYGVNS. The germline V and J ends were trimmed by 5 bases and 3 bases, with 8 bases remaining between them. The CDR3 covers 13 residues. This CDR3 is CASSTPGGNTIYF. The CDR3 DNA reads TGTGCCAGCAGTACCCCAGGTGGAAACACCATATATTTT.

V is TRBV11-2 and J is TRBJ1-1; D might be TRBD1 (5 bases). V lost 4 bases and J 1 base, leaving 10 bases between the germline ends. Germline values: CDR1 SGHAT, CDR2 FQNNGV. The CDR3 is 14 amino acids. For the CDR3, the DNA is TGTGCCAGCAGCTATTTCGGGGCGAACACTGAAGCTTTCTTT. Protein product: CASSYFGANTEAFF.

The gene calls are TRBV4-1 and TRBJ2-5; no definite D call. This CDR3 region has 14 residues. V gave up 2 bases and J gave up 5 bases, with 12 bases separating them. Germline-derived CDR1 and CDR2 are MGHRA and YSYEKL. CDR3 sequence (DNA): TGCGCCAGCAGCCAAAGAGGTTTGGGGGAGACCCAGTACTTC. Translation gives CASSQRGLGETQYF.

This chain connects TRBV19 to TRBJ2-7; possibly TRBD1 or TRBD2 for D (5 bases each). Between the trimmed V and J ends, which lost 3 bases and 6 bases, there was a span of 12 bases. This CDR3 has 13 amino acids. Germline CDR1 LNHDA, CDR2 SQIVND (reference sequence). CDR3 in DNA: TGTGCCAGTAGTATGGCGCCAGGGACCGAGCAGTACTTC. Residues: CASSMAPGTEQYF.

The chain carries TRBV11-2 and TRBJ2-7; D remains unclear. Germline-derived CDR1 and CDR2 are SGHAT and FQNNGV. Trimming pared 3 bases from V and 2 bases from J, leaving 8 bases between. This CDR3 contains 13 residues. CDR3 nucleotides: TGTGCCAGCAGCTTCGGTGCTACCTACGAGCAGTACTTC. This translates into CASSFGATYEQYF.

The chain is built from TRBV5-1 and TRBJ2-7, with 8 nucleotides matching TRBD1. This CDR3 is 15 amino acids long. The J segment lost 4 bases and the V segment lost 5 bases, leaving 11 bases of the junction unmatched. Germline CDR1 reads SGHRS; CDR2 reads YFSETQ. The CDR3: CASRSIQGALYEQYF. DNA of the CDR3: TGCGCCAGCAGGTCCATCCAGGGGGCCCTTTACGAGCAGTACTTC.

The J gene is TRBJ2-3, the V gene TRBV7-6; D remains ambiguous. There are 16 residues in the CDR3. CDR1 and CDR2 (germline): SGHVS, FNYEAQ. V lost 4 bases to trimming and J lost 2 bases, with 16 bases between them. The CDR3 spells CASSSWAGGYTDTQYF. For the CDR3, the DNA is TGTGCCAGCAGCTCTTGGGCAGGTGGATACACAGATACGCAGTATTTT. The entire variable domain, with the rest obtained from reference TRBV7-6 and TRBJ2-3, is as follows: GAGVSQSPRYKVTKRGQDVALRCDPISGHVSLYWYRQALGQGPEFLTYFNYEAQQDKSGLPNDRFSAERPEGSISTLTIQRTEQRDSAMYRCASSSWAGGYTDTQYFGPGTRLTVL.

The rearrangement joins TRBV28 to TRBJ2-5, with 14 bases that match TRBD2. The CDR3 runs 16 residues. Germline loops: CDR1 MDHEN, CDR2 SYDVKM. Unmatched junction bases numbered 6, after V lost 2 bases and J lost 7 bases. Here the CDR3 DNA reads TGTGCCAGCAGTTTACTGACTAGCGGGAGGGGGGGGACCCAGTACTTC. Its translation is CASSLLTSGRGGTQYF.

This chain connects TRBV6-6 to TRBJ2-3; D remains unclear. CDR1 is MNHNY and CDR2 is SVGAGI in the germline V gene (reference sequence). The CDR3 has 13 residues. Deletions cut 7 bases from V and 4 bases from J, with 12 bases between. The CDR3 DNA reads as TGTGCCAGCAAAAGGGCAGGTTCAGATACGCAGTATTTT. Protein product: CASKRAGSDTQYF.

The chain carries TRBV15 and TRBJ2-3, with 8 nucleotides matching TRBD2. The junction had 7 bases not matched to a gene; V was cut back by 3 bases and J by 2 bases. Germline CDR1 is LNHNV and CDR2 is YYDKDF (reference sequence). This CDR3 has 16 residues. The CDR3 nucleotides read TGTGCCACCAGCAGGGGACCGGGGGGGCCCACAGATACGCAGTATTTT. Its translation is CATSRGPGGPTDTQYF.

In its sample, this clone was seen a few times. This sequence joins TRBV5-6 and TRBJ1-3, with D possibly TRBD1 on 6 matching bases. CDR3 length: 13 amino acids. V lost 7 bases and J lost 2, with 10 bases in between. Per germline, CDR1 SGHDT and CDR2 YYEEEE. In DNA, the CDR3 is TGTGCCAGCGGTCACAGGGCTGGAAACACCATATATTTT. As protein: CASGHRAGNTIYF.

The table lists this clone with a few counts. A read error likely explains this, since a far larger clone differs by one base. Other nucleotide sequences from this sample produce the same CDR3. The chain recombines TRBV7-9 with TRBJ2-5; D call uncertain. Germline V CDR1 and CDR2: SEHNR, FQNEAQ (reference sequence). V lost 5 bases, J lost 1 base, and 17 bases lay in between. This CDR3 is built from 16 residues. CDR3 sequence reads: CASSQGPHQGQETQYF. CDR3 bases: TGTGCCAGCAGCCAAGGGCCCCACCAAGGCCAAGAGACCCAGTACTTC.

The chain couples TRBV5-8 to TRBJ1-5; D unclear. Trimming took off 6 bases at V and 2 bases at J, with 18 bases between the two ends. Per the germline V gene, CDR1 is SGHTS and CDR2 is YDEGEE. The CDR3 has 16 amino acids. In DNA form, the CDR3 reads TGTGCCAGCACCTTCCGATTCCGTTGGGGCAATCAGCCCCAGCATTTT. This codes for CASTFRFRWGNQPQHF.